A single sample gave rise to the 24 T cell receptor beta chains below, sequenced in a study of cytomegalovirus exposure and HLA in healthy donors (dated by TCRdb to 2015 to 2018). Library creation used the immunoSEQ multiplex PCR assay. For the multiplex PCR, a mixture combining 60 forward primers for TCR Vbeta segments and 13 reverse primers for TCR Jbeta segments was used. TCRdb re-hosts the immuneACCESS table, in-frame sequences only. Its copies lack some clones; in the studies checked, an unresolved V gene accounts for under half of them, and the cause for the rest is not known. Within this sample are around 110,000 clones, with roughly 66% of them counted one time only. The ten largest clones represent about 2.2% of the sample. The sample comprised PBMCs. These TCRs come from a woman aged 25 to 39 in good health and CMV-seronegative.

This clone was seen a handful of times. The chain uses TRBV5-1 and TRBJ2-1; TRBD2 agrees at 13 bases. V shed 3 bases, J shed 15 bases, and the junction held 9 bases outside the gene matches. Germline-derived CDR1 and CDR2 are SGHRS and YFSETQ. The CDR3 has 14 amino acids. Written as DNA, the CDR3 is TGCGCCAGCAGCTCGGCCGGGACTAGCGGGATGAGGTTCTTC. Translated: CASSSAGTSGMRFF.

This clone has a handful of counts. The J gene is TRBJ1-1, the V gene TRBV10-3, with D perhaps matching TRBD1 (5 bases). Between the trimmed V and J ends, which lost 4 bases and 1 base, there was a span of 19 bases. Germline CDR1 is ENHRY and CDR2 is SYGVKD. The CDR3 runs to 17 residues. Here the CDR3 reads CAISAWQGDVGNTEAFF. CDR3 coding DNA: TGTGCCATCAGTGCGTGGCAGGGTGATGTTGGGAACACTGAAGCTTTCTTT.

The V call is TRBV27, the J call TRBJ1-2; TRBD1 agrees at 7 bases. Germline assignment: CDR1 MNHEY and CDR2 SMNVEV (reference sequence). This CDR3 is 17 amino acids long. V trimming: 7 bases; J trimming: 0 bases; junction bases outside the gene matches: 14. The CDR3 DNA follows: TGTGCCAGCAAATCACGGGACAGACTTCTAACTAACTATGGCTACACCTTC. Translated, it gives CASKSRDRLLTNYGYTF.

The V call is TRBV28, the J call TRBJ2-7; no clear D. Germline loops: CDR1 MDHEN, CDR2 SYDVKM. Trimming stripped 2 bases from V and 6 bases from J, with 5 bases between. CDR3 length: 11 residues. As DNA, the CDR3 is TGTGCCAGCAGTTTAAACACCGAGCAGTACTTC. It translates to CASSLNTEQYF.

V and J are TRBV4-2 and TRBJ2-3; 13 bases are a match to TRBD2. The CDR3 has 15 amino acids. The germline V gene has CDR1 LGHNA and CDR2 YNFKEQ. V lost 0 bases to trimming and J lost 8 bases; unmatched junction nucleotides: 2. This CDR3 reads CASSQELAGGATQYF. DNA for the CDR3: TGTGCCAGCAGCCAAGAACTAGCGGGAGGGGCTACGCAGTATTTT.

This chain connects TRBV19 to TRBJ2-3; TRBD2 matches at 14 bases. The CDR3 sequence is 18 residues long. Looked up from germline, CDR1 is LNHDA and CDR2 is SQIVND (reference sequence). Germline trimming cut 3 bases from V and 0 bases from J; bases unmatched to any gene: 5. CDR3 sequence reads: CASSMTSGRAGSTDTQYF. The CDR3 nucleotides read TGTGCCAGTAGTATGACTAGCGGGAGGGCGGGGAGCACAGATACGCAGTATTTT.

The DNA of the CDR3 is TGTGCCAGCAGCGTAGCTAGCGGACTATACAATGAGCAGTTCTTC. Residues: CASSVASGLYNEQFF. V and J are TRBV9 and TRBJ2-1; 7 nucleotides agree with TRBD2. After removal of 0 bases from V and 4 bases from J, the junction contained 4 bases not matched to a gene. CDR1 SGDLS and CDR2 YYNGEE come from the germline V gene. The CDR3 is made up of 15 amino acids.

This clone showed up just once. The chain employs TRBV28 and TRBJ1-2; TRBD1 is a possible D gene (5 bases). The germline V gene encodes CDR1 MDHEN and CDR2 SYDVKM. The CDR3 totals 12 residues. V was shortened by 7 bases and J by 5 bases, with 11 bases between the two germline ends. For the CDR3, the DNA is TGTGCCAGCAAGCGCAGGGAATATGGCTACACCTTC. It translates to CASKRREYGYTF.

The chain combines TRBV6-5 with TRBJ2-1; no definite D call. Trimming cost V 10 bases and J 1 base, with 14 bases left between them. The CDR3 covers 14 residues. Germline values: CDR1 MNHEY, CDR2 SVGAGI. DNA of the CDR3: TGTGCCACCCGAGGTAGTGGGTCCTACAATGAGCAGTTCTTC. Translating it yields CATRGSGSYNEQFF.

This clone was counted a few times. The J gene is TRBJ1-1, the V gene TRBV6-5, with 8 nucleotides matching TRBD1. The CDR3 length is 14 residues. CDR1 and CDR2 (germline): MNHEY, SVGAGI. J lost 4 bases, V lost 4 bases, and 5 bases had no gene match. The DNA of the CDR3 is TGTGCCAGCAGTTCTCCGACAGGGGCCACTGAAGCTTTCTTT. The encoded protein is CASSSPTGATEAFF.

This rearrangement joins TRBV19 to TRBJ2-1; 13 bases align to TRBD2. The CDR3 is 15 amino acids. Germline CDR1 LNHDA, CDR2 SQIVND (reference sequence). The V gene end was trimmed by 6 bases and the J gene end by 6 bases; junction bases not matched to a gene: 5. This CDR3 is CASSVGLAGINEQFF. Written as DNA, the CDR3 is TGTGCCAGTAGCGTGGGACTAGCGGGAATCAATGAGCAGTTCTTC.

The chain uses TRBV28 and TRBJ2-3; 12 positions match TRBD2. J lost 3 bases, V lost 1 base, and 8 bases had no gene match. CDR3 length: 18 residues. Germline loops: CDR1 MDHEN, CDR2 SYDVKM. The CDR3, as DNA: TGTGCCAGCAGTTTATCCCGCCCGACTAGCGGGAGAACAGATACGCAGTATTTT. Encoded protein: CASSLSRPTSGRTDTQYF.

CDR3 DNA sequence: TGTGCCTGGAGCCGGGGGACTAGCGGGGCCTCCTACGAGCAGTACTTC. Protein: CAWSRGTSGASYEQYF. This chain joins TRBV30 and TRBJ2-5; 13 nucleotides line up with TRBD2. The DNA end favors TRBJ2-7, so the J call may be wrong. This CDR3 spans 16 amino acids. CDR1 is GTSNPN and CDR2 is SVGIG in the germline V gene (reference sequence).

V is TRBV2 and J is TRBJ2-1; TRBD2 aligns across 7 bases. Germline assignment: CDR1 SNHLY and CDR2 FYNNEI. This CDR3 region has 14 residues. Trimming removed 4 bases from V and 1 base from J; junction bases left unmatched: 1. CDR3 protein: CASSVGGSYNEQFF. CDR3 nucleotide sequence: TGTGCCAGCAGTGTGGGGGGGTCCTACAATGAGCAGTTCTTC.

This rearrangement joins TRBV5-1 to TRBJ1-2; 10 bases match TRBD1. CDR1 SGHRS and CDR2 YFSETQ come from the germline V gene. V dropped 4 bases and J dropped 5; count of bases not matched to a gene: 8. The CDR3 sequence is 15 residues long. CDR3 amino acids: CASSLHGGQGYGYTF. CDR3 DNA sequence: TGCGCCAGCAGCCTCCATGGGGGACAGGGGTATGGCTACACCTTC.

The chain has TRBV5-8 and TRBJ2-3; D possibly corresponds to TRBD1 (6 bases). The V gene lost 3 bases and the J gene lost 6 bases, with 14 bases spanning the gap. The germline CDR1 and CDR2 sequences are SGHTS and YDEGEE. This CDR3 is 14 amino acids long. CDR3 amino acids: CASSSGHLEDTQYF. The CDR3 DNA reads TGTGCCAGCAGCTCGGGACACTTGGAGGATACGCAGTATTTT.

The chain employs TRBV14 and TRBJ2-1, with D unresolved. The CDR3 extends over 15 amino acids. The V end was cut by 1 base, the J end by 0 bases, with 7 bases between. Germline loops: CDR1 SGHDN, CDR2 FVKESK. CDR3 amino acids: CASSQVVVSYNEQFF. The CDR3 DNA follows: TGTGCCAGCAGCCAAGTGGTAGTCTCCTACAATGAGCAGTTCTTC.

The chain links TRBV5-1 to TRBJ2-1, with 10 nucleotides matching TRBD2. Losses at the gene ends were 0 bases for V and 2 bases for J; bases not matched to a gene: 2. The CDR3 has 16 residues. CDR1 SGHRS and CDR2 YFSETQ come from the germline V gene. The CDR3 bases are TGCGCCAGCAGCTTGGCCAGCGGGGGGGCCTACAATGAGCAGTTCTTC. Encoded protein: CASSLASGGAYNEQFF.

The J gene is TRBJ2-7, the V gene TRBV4-2, with D perhaps matching TRBD2 (5 bases). Germline V gives CDR1 LGHNA, CDR2 YNFKEQ. CDR3 size: 16 residues. The germline V and J ends were trimmed by 0 bases and 4 bases, with 16 bases remaining between them. In DNA, the CDR3 is TGTGCCAGCAGCCAAGAATTAGAGAGGGTACCGTACGAGCAGTACTTC. Protein: CASSQELERVPYEQYF.

The chain uses TRBV5-5 and TRBJ2-5; 10 bases are shared with TRBD1. The V and J ends lost 4 bases and 4 bases, in that order; junction bases with no gene match: 1. This CDR3 contains 13 residues. Germline values: CDR1 SGHKS, CDR2 YYEKEE (reference sequence). The CDR3 nucleotides read TGTGCCAGCAGCCGGGACAGGGGAGAGACCCAGTACTTC. Its protein product is CASSRDRGETQYF. Looking up the rest from reference TRBV5-5 and TRBJ2-5 gives the full variable domain: DAGVTQSPTHLIKTRGQQVTLRCSPISGHKSVSWYQQVLGQGPQFIFQYYEKEERGRGNFPDRFSARQFPNYSSELNVNALLLGDSALYLCASSRDRGETQYFGPGTRLLVL.

This clone was detected a few times. The chain couples TRBV28 to TRBJ1-1, with D possibly matching TRBD1 (5 bases). Germline V CDR1 and CDR2: MDHEN, SYDVKM. The CDR3 is 14 residues long. V lost 6 bases and J lost 0, with 11 bases in between. The CDR3 DNA sequence: TGTGCCAGCAGCCTTGTACAGGTGAACACTGAAGCTTTCTTT. This sequence encodes CASSLVQVNTEAFF.

This chain uses TRBV9 with TRBJ2-3; D is ambiguous. V lost 4 bases and J 1 base, leaving 13 bases between the germline ends. The CDR3 contains 15 residues. Germline values: CDR1 SGDLS, CDR2 YYNGEE. CDR3 sequence (DNA): TGTGCCAGCAGCAGCAGGCCAACAGGCACAGATACGCAGTATTTT. Translating it yields CASSSRPTGTDTQYF.

V is TRBV5-6 and J is TRBJ1-4; D unresolved. In germline, CDR1 is SGHDT, CDR2 YYEEEE. V was trimmed by 0 bases and J by 8 bases, leaving 17 bases between them. This CDR3 has 16 amino acids. CDR3 in amino acids: CASSLGMGAGSEKLFF. The DNA of the CDR3 is TGTGCCAGCAGCTTGGGCATGGGAGCAGGTTCGGAAAAACTGTTTTTT.

This clone was detected only a few times. The chain is built from TRBV28 and TRBJ2-7; perhaps TRBD2 as D (6 bases). The CDR3 is 14 residues long. The V gene lost 6 bases and the J gene lost 2 bases, with 14 bases spanning the gap. Germline CDR1 MDHEN, CDR2 SYDVKM. CDR3 bases: TGTGCCAGCAGAGGTAGCGGTCATGCCTACGAGCAGTACTTC. Protein sequence: CASRGSGHAYEQYF.